Following are 20 T cell receptor beta chains from one sample sequenced in a study of blood T cells in healthy people across ages. The use of a sample-barcoded 5' primer and a J-beta primer mix characterized a second PCR of roughly 7 to 11 cycles. One entry per CDR3 protein results from TCRdb running MiXCR on the 5' RACE reads. The table records roughly 1.5 million distinct CDR3 sequences, about 42% of them present only once. The sequenced material came from blood. The origin of the receptors is a woman younger than 35 in good health.

The rearrangement uses TRBV11-2 and TRBJ2-1; 9 bases are a match to TRBD1. The junction had 5 bases not matched to a gene; V was cut back by 5 bases and J by 6 bases. Germline CDR1 SGHAT, CDR2 FQNNGV. The CDR3 is 14 amino acids. The CDR3 DNA follows: TGTGCCAGCAGCCACCACAGGGGGCTCAATGAGCAGTTCTTC. It specifies CASSHHRGLNEQFF.

The rearrangement joins TRBV7-3 to TRBJ2-2, with 7 bases aligning to TRBD2. The CDR3 extends over 15 amino acids. The ends lost 4 bases at V and 8 bases at J; junction bases unmatched: 10. The V gene's germline CDR1 is SGHTA and CDR2 FQGTGA. The CDR3 here is CASSSAVAGGGELFF. The CDR3, as DNA: TGTGCCAGCAGCTCCGCCGTAGCGGGTGGTGGGGAGCTGTTTTTT.

V usage is TRBV7-8 and J usage is TRBJ1-6, with D unclear. V was clipped by 0 bases and J by 5 bases, with 5 bases between them. The CDR3 runs 14 residues. CDR1 is SGHVS and CDR2 is FQNEAQ in the germline V gene. The CDR3 spells CASSLAGHNSPLHF. CDR3 DNA sequence: TGTGCCAGCAGCTTAGCAGGGCATAATTCACCCCTCCACTTT.

V usage is TRBV7-3 and J usage is TRBJ2-2; 9 bases map to TRBD2. The germline gives CDR1 SGHTA, CDR2 FQGTGA. V lost 4 bases, J lost 5 bases, and 5 bases stayed unmatched. CDR3 size: 15 residues. The chain's CDR3 is CASSSGTSPTGELFF. CDR3 nucleotide sequence: TGTGCCAGCAGCTCTGGGACTAGCCCAACCGGGGAGCTGTTTTTT.

V gene TRBV18 combines with J gene TRBJ1-4; 9 bases align to TRBD1. Germline V gene sequence: CDR1 KGHSH, CDR2 LQKENI. V dropped 0 bases and J dropped 8; count of bases not matched to a gene: 4. This CDR3 has 15 amino acids. The CDR3 protein is CASSPPGQGTEKLFF. CDR3 DNA: TGTGCCAGCTCACCACCCGGACAGGGGACCGAAAAACTGTTTTTT. The full variable domain, completed using reference TRBV18 and TRBJ1-4, is NAGVMQNPRHLVRRRGQEARLRCSPMKGHSHVYWYRQLPEEGLKFMVYLQKENIIDESGMPKERFSAEFPKEGPSILRIQQVVRGDSAAYFCASSPPGQGTEKLFFGSGTQLSVL.

The chain is built from TRBV18 and TRBJ1-3; TRBD1 matches 7 bases. The CDR3 length is 16 residues. From germline, CDR1 is KGHSH and CDR2 LQKENI. Unmatched junction bases numbered 9, after V lost 4 bases and J lost 3 bases. The CDR3 nucleotides are TGTGCCAGCTCACTTAGTGCCGGGACAGATGGAAACACCATATATTTT. Protein sequence: CASSLSAGTDGNTIYF. Drawing the rest from reference TRBV18 and TRBJ1-3, the complete variable domain is NAGVMQNPRHLVRRRGQEARLRCSPMKGHSHVYWYRQLPEEGLKFMVYLQKENIIDESGMPKERFSAEFPKEGPSILRIQQVVRGDSAAYFCASSLSAGTDGNTIYFGEGSWLTVV.

This clonotype was detected only once. The V and J genes are TRBV28 and TRBJ1-5; weak D call: TRBD1 (5 bases). CDR3 length: 15 amino acids. The germline gives CDR1 MDHEN, CDR2 SYDVKM. Trimming stripped 3 bases from V and 0 bases from J, with 9 bases between. CDR3: CASSFRQNSNQPQHF. CDR3 bases: TGTGCCAGCAGTTTCAGACAGAATAGCAATCAGCCCCAGCATTTT.

The chain carries TRBV7-9 and TRBJ1-2; D uncertain. CDR3 size: 12 residues. Trimming stripped 5 bases from V and 4 bases from J, with 8 bases between. Germline CDR1 and CDR2: SEHNR and FQNEAQ (reference sequence). As DNA, the CDR3 is TGTGCCAGCAGCAATTGGGGCTATGGCTACACCTTC. Protein sequence: CASSNWGYGYTF.

The chain links TRBV12-3 or TRBV12-4 to TRBJ1-2, with 10 bases aligning to TRBD1. The length of the CDR3 is 15 residues. V gave up 6 bases and J gave up 5 bases; unmatched junction bases: 9. The CDR3 reads CASSTADRGPYGYTF. Written as DNA, the CDR3 is TGTGCCAGCAGCACCGCCGACAGGGGGCCGTATGGCTACACCTTC.

CDR3 loop: CATSRERPPGNQPQHF. The CDR3 region has the DNA TGTGCCACCAGCAGAGAGAGGCCCCCAGGCAATCAGCCCCAGCATTTT. V is TRBV15 and J is TRBJ1-5, with D uncertain. This CDR3 is built from 16 residues. Germline assignment: CDR1 LNHNV and CDR2 YYDKDF (reference sequence). The V end was cut by 0 bases, the J end by 2 bases, with 11 bases between. The full variable domain, its missing parts supplied by reference TRBV15 and TRBJ1-5, is DAMVIQNPRYQVTQFGKPVTLSCSQTLNHNVMYWYQQKSSQAPKLLFHYYDKDFNNEADTPDNFQSRRPNTSFCFLDIRSPGLGDTAMYLCATSRERPPGNQPQHFGDGTRLSIL.

V and J are TRBV9 and TRBJ1-2, with D hard to call. The CDR3 is 14 amino acids. Per the germline V gene, CDR1 is SGDLS and CDR2 is YYNGEE. V gave up 4 bases and J gave up 4 bases, with 14 bases separating them. The CDR3 DNA follows: TGTGCCAGCAGCCCAAAGGGAGGGCCCTATGGCTACACCTTC. Translation gives CASSPKGGPYGYTF.

This chain connects TRBV12-3 or TRBV12-4 to TRBJ1-4; TRBD1 is a possible D gene (5 bases). The V and J ends lost 6 bases and 2 bases respectively, with 10 bases between them. The length of the CDR3 is 14 residues. Here the CDR3 DNA reads TGTGCCAGCAGGCCAGGGTCTACTAATGAAAAACTGTTTTTT. Protein product: CASRPGSTNEKLFF.

This clonotype was observed a few times. This chain joins TRBV27 and TRBJ2-1, with TRBD2 matching 11 bases. The J call could be wrong; TRBJ2-7 is a better fit for the DNA end. Looked up from germline, CDR1 is MNHEY and CDR2 is SMNVEV (reference sequence). The CDR3 covers 17 residues. CDR3 DNA: TGTGCCAGCAGTCCGTCCTCTAGCGGGAGGCCGTACAATGAGCAGTACTTC. Amino acid sequence: CASSPSSSGRPYNEQYF.

This clonotype was seen a few times. The genes are TRBV20-1 and TRBJ1-2; maybe TRBD1 (5 bases). CDR1 is DFQATT, CDR2 SNEGSKA, per germline (reference sequence). The CDR3 has 12 amino acids. V lost 3 bases and J 9 bases, leaving 14 bases between the germline ends. The CDR3 is CSASPGEERYTF. The CDR3 DNA is TGCAGTGCTAGCCCGGGGGAAGAGCGCTACACCTTC.

Concerning this clonotype: Compared with germline, one end of the junction differs, possibly owing to a read error. J is TRBJ1-6 and V is TRBV12-5; D gene unclear. Germline CDR1 LGHNT, CDR2 FRNRAP. The CDR3 is 12 residues long. CDR3 amino acids: CASGRVDSLLHF. DNA for the CDR3: TGTGCTAGTGGTAGGGTGGATTCACTCCTCCACTTT.

This clonotype was recorded many times. The genes are TRBV29-1 and TRBJ1-2, with D possibly matching TRBD1 (5 bases). The germline V and J ends were trimmed by 3 bases and 7 bases, with 9 bases remaining between them. Germline CDR1 SQVTM, CDR2 ANQGSEA. CDR3 length: 11 amino acids. The CDR3 sequence: CSVDGGGGYTF. The DNA for the CDR3 is TGCAGCGTTGATGGGGGGGGTGGCTACACCTTC.

The J gene is TRBJ1-1, the V gene TRBV2; TRBD1 is a possible D gene (5 bases). Trimming took 3 bases from V and 5 from J, leaving 10 bases between them. The length of the CDR3 is 13 residues. From germline, CDR1 is SNHLY and CDR2 FYNNEI. The CDR3: CASSEEGRTEAFF. In DNA, the CDR3 is TGTGCCAGCAGTGAGGAGGGGAGGACTGAAGCTTTCTTT.

This clonotype was counted a few times. V usage is TRBV5-1 and J usage is TRBJ2-3, with 8 bases lining up with TRBD1. The V gene's germline CDR1 is SGHRS and CDR2 YFSETQ. This CDR3 spans 17 amino acids. After removal of 0 bases from V and 3 bases from J, the junction contained 9 bases not matched to a gene. DNA of the CDR3: TGCGCCAGCAGCTTGGGCTCAGGGGGCTGGGATACAGATACGCAGTATTTT. It yields the protein CASSLGSGGWDTDTQYF.

The chain uses TRBV7-3 and TRBJ1-2; tentative D call: TRBD1 (5 bases). Trimming removed 4 bases from V and 7 bases from J, with 19 bases in between. Germline CDR1 is SGHTA and CDR2 is FQGTGA. The CDR3 sequence is 15 residues long. CDR3 sequence (DNA): TGTGCCAGCAGCTCCGGCGGACGGAGAACAGGTGGCTACACCTTC. Protein: CASSSGGRRTGGYTF.

This clonotype appeared a few times. The CDR3 DNA reads as TGTGCCAGCAGCGTCTCGACTAGCGGGGGCACAGATACGCAGTATTTT. This encodes CASSVSTSGGTDTQYF. The J gene is TRBJ2-3, the V gene TRBV9; 11 positions match TRBD2. Germline lookup yields CDR1 SGDLS and CDR2 YYNGEE. The J segment lost 1 base and the V segment lost 2 bases, leaving 3 bases of the junction unmatched. This CDR3 comprises 16 residues.